These 18 T cell receptor beta chains came from one sample sequenced in a study of T cell repertoires in cytomegalovirus infection. TCRdb called the reads again in MiXCR, with one record for every CDR3 protein. The sample has 100,000 to 150,000 distinct CDR3 sequences, 20% to 30% seen once; the top ten hold 30% to 35%. These receptors' antigens are unknown. Sequenced: PBMCs, sequenced either directly or after in vitro stimulation (not recorded which). The receptors here all came from a human donor in good health (CMV status not recorded). Some clones in this sample may be carry-over from other donors' samples.

The chain recombines TRBV2 with TRBJ2-3; 7 positions match TRBD2. V gave up 1 base and J gave up 0 bases; unmatched junction bases: 4. The V gene's germline CDR1 is SNHLY and CDR2 FYNNEI. This CDR3 has 16 residues. The CDR3 loop reads CASSEGLAVSTDTQYF. The CDR3 DNA is TGTGCCAGCAGTGAAGGCCTAGCGGTTAGCACAGATACGCAGTATTTT.

This chain connects TRBV6-2 or TRBV6-3 to TRBJ2-7; TRBD1 agrees at 10 bases. CDR3 length: 14 amino acids. J gave up 3 bases and V 4 bases, and 3 bases lay outside the gene matches. CDR1 is MNHEY and CDR2 is SVGEGT in the germline V gene. The CDR3 sequence: CASSWTGGDYEQYV. The CDR3 DNA is TGTGCCAGCAGTTGGACAGGGGGGGACTACGAGCAGTACGTC.

With respect to this clonotype: A read error may explain this, as a much larger clone is one base away. CDR3 sequence reads: CASSSRTGGFSGNTIYF. CDR3 in DNA: TGTGCCAGCAGCTCGAGGACAGGGGGATTCTCTGGAAACACCATATATTTT. The chain has TRBV7-2 and TRBJ1-3; 10 bases fit TRBD1. Germline values: CDR1 SGHTA, CDR2 FQGNSA. The V and J ends lost 4 bases and 0 bases, in that order; junction bases with no gene match: 6. This CDR3 comprises 17 residues.

The chain links TRBV6-8 to TRBJ2-3; 7 bases line up with TRBD1. In germline, CDR1 is MNHGY, CDR2 SAAAGT. The CDR3 loop spans 15 amino acids. Unmatched junction bases numbered 10, after V lost 5 bases and J lost 5 bases. CDR3 nucleotides: TGTGCCAGCAGTGCCAAAACAGGGGTCGGAGATACGCAGTATTTT. The encoded protein is CASSAKTGVGDTQYF.

The chain links TRBV15 to TRBJ2-3; 10 positions agree with TRBD2. With 0 bases clipped from V and 5 bases from J, the junction kept 5 bases outside the gene matches. The CDR3 is 16 amino acids. Germline loops: CDR1 LNHNV, CDR2 YYDKDF (reference sequence). CDR3 nucleotide sequence: TGTGCCACCAGCAGAGATTCTAGCGGGAGAGGAGATACGCAGTATTTT. As protein: CATSRDSSGRGDTQYF.

A remark on this clonotype: One base away lies a much larger clone, so this may be a sequencing read error. This chain connects TRBV7-2 to TRBJ2-2; possibly TRBD1 for D (6 bases). This CDR3 is 15 amino acids long. Germline loops: CDR1 SGHTA, CDR2 FQGNSA. Trimming shortened V by 2 bases and J by 4 bases, and 11 bases separated the two germline ends. The CDR3 sequence: CASSLQGWCTGELFF. CDR3 bases: TGTGCCAGCAGCTTACAGGGGTGGTGCACCGGGGAGCTGTTTTTT.

This clonotype was counted a few times. This rearrangement joins TRBV12-3 or TRBV12-4 to TRBJ1-2; D is perhaps TRBD1 (6 bases). CDR3 length: 15 amino acids. The V and J ends lost 6 bases and 4 bases respectively, with 18 bases between them. The CDR3 spells CASSRTGLRTYGYTF. The DNA for the CDR3 is TGTGCCAGCAGCCGAACAGGGTTAAGAACCTATGGCTACACCTTC.

The chain uses TRBV20-1 and TRBJ2-3; 7 positions match TRBD2. CDR1 is DFQATT and CDR2 is SNEGSKA in the germline V gene (reference sequence). J was trimmed by 3 bases and V by 4 bases; bases with no gene match: 16. There are 17 residues in the CDR3. The CDR3 DNA follows: TGCAGTGCTAACCTACTCTGGGCGGGAGTGGGTACAGATACGCAGTATTTT. Protein: CSANLLWAGVGTDTQYF.

The chain recombines TRBV12-3 or TRBV12-4 with TRBJ1-4, with 7 nucleotides matching TRBD1. The CDR3 contains 15 residues. The V and J ends lost 8 bases and 7 bases, in that order; junction bases with no gene match: 13. This CDR3 reads CASRQGRTIGEKLFF. CDR3 nucleotides: TGTGCCAGCCGACAGGGTAGGACGATTGGTGAAAAACTGTTTTTT.

The gene calls are TRBV7-9 and TRBJ1-1; 9 nucleotides match TRBD1. CDR3 length: 16 residues. Per germline, CDR1 SEHNR and CDR2 FQNEAQ (reference sequence). Trimming at V came to 5 bases and at J to 2 bases, leaving 9 bases not matched to a gene. CDR3 residues: CASSARDRVINTEAFF. CDR3 coding DNA: TGTGCCAGCAGCGCCCGGGACAGGGTCATTAACACTGAAGCTTTCTTT.

The chain carries TRBV29-1 and TRBJ1-5, with D hard to call. The V gene lost 4 bases and the J gene lost 1 base, with 8 bases spanning the gap. The CDR3 is made up of 13 amino acids. The germline V gene encodes CDR1 SQVTM and CDR2 ANQGSEA. CDR3 sequence reads: CSVGMGSNQPQHF. The CDR3 DNA sequence: TGCAGCGTTGGAATGGGGAGCAATCAGCCCCAGCATTTT.

In this sample, this clonotype turned up many times. The V call is TRBV7-2, the J call TRBJ2-3, with 10 bases fitting TRBD2. The CDR3 loop spans 21 amino acids. After removal of 5 bases from V and 0 bases from J, the junction contained 20 bases not matched to a gene. Per germline, CDR1 SGHTA and CDR2 FQGNSA. This CDR3 reads CASSLPHASGRARGSTDTQYF. The DNA of the CDR3 is TGTGCCAGCAGCCTCCCCCACGCCAGCGGGAGGGCAAGAGGGAGCACAGATACGCAGTATTTT.

This chain joins TRBV4-2 and TRBJ2-7; 9 bases agree with TRBD1. The trim removed 8 bases at V and 6 bases at J, leaving 11 bases unmatched. This CDR3 is built from 14 residues. Germline V gives CDR1 LGHNA, CDR2 YNFKEQ. CDR3: CASRAGQGSVEQYF. The CDR3 DNA follows: TGTGCCAGCCGTGCTGGACAGGGGTCCGTCGAGCAGTACTTC.

This clonotype was seen many times. The junction differs from germline at one of its ends, possibly a read error. The rearrangement links TRBV7-7 to TRBJ2-5; possibly TRBD2 for D (5 bases). The CDR3 loop spans 15 amino acids. The germline CDR1 and CDR2 sequences are SSHAT and FNYEAQ (reference sequence). The CDR3, as DNA: TGTGCTAGCAGCCCGTTACTAGGAATCCAAGAGACCCAGTACTTC. Its translation is CASSPLLGIQETQYF.

This clonotype has ten or more counts. J is TRBJ2-6 and V is TRBV7-9; D is uncertain. This CDR3 has 16 amino acids. Trimming took off 2 bases at V and 2 bases at J, with 10 bases between the two ends. CDR1 is SEHNR, CDR2 FQNEAQ, per germline (reference sequence). CDR3 residues: CASSLFISTGANVLTF. The CDR3 DNA reads TGTGCCAGCAGCTTATTCATCTCGACTGGGGCCAACGTCCTGACTTTC.

The chain uses TRBV6-1 and TRBJ1-1; a possible D gene is TRBD1 (6 bases). Trimming removed 4 bases from V and 1 base from J, with 16 bases in between. The germline CDR1 and CDR2 sequences are MNHNS and SASEGT. The CDR3 covers 16 residues. Written as DNA, the CDR3 is TGTGCCAGCAGTGGGAGACAGGCGCTTGGGAACACTGAAGCTTTCTTT. Protein sequence: CASSGRQALGNTEAFF.

CDR3 loop: CASSDPAGGPLYYEQYF. The DNA of the CDR3 is TGTGCCAGCAGTGACCCAGCGGGAGGACCCCTCTATTACGAGCAGTACTTC. The chain couples TRBV2 to TRBJ2-7, with 9 positions matching TRBD2. The CDR3 runs 17 residues. From germline, CDR1 is SNHLY and CDR2 FYNNEI. The V gene end was trimmed by 3 bases and the J gene end by 4 bases; junction bases not matched to a gene: 13.

Ten or more counts support this clonotype. The chain is built from TRBV7-2 and TRBJ1-1, with D uncertain. The CDR3 length is 13 residues. The germline V gene encodes CDR1 SGHTA and CDR2 FQGNSA. Deletions cut 5 bases from V and 0 bases from J, with 7 bases between. The CDR3 coding sequence is TGTGCCAGCAGCCCATACCTGAACACTGAAGCTTTCTTT. It translates to CASSPYLNTEAFF.